Below, 22 T cell receptor beta chains from the same sample are listed, as sequenced in a study of shared clonotypes between healthy human individuals. The method was immunoSEQ multiplex PCR; TCRdb's version includes in-frame clones alone and lacks a portion of them. The table includes 2 million to 2.5 million clones, under 97% detected once. Sample: naive CD4+ T cells sorted from blood. Sample subset: CD45RA+ positively selected. The receptors shown here come from a man between 18 and 35 years old in good health.

The chain employs TRBV14 and TRBJ1-2, with D possibly TRBD1 on 6 matching bases. The CDR3 covers 18 residues. V lost 2 bases and J 1 base, leaving 20 bases between the germline ends. Germline CDR1 and CDR2: SGHDN and FVKESK. CDR3 region: CASSQRYWGPGGNYGYTF. The CDR3 DNA is TGTGCCAGCAGCCAACGATATTGGGGGCCAGGCGGTAACTATGGCTACACCTTC.

The chain joins TRBV27 to TRBJ2-7; D gene ambiguous. The V end lost 5 bases, the J end lost 2 bases, and 16 bases lay between the germline ends. Looked up from germline, CDR1 is MNHEY and CDR2 is SMNVEV (reference sequence). The CDR3 runs to 15 residues. The CDR3 nucleotides read TGTGCCAGCAGTCCACCACCACGACCCCCCTACGAGCAGTACTTC. This gives the protein CASSPPPRPPYEQYF.

The chain joins TRBV6-6 to TRBJ1-2; D is unresolved. In germline, CDR1 is MNHNY, CDR2 SVGAGI (reference sequence). Trimming stripped 5 bases from V and 2 bases from J, with 9 bases between. The CDR3 has 13 amino acids. The CDR3 reads CASSIGRNYGYTF. The CDR3 DNA sequence: TGTGCCAGCAGTATTGGACGGAACTATGGCTACACCTTC.

In regard to this clone: Additional DNA sequences in this sample encode the identical CDR3. CDR3 DNA: TGTGCCATCAGTGAGTCAGGACAGGCCTACGAGCAGTACTTC. This translates into CAISESGQAYEQYF. The V and J genes are TRBV10-3 and TRBJ2-7; 7 nucleotides align to TRBD1. CDR3 size: 14 residues. Per the germline V gene, CDR1 is ENHRY and CDR2 is SYGVKD. The junction had 1 base not matched to a gene; V was cut back by 0 bases and J by 2 bases.

A remark on this clone: The sample carries other DNA sequences with the same CDR3. The chain uses TRBV19 and TRBJ2-3, with D possibly TRBD1 on 5 matching bases. Between the trimmed V and J ends, which lost 2 bases and 0 bases, there was a span of 9 bases. This CDR3 has 15 amino acids. Germline CDR1 is LNHDA and CDR2 is SQIVND (reference sequence). In nucleotides, the CDR3 is TGTGCCAGTAGTATACAGGGCAAGAGCACAGATACGCAGTATTTT. This sequence encodes CASSIQGKSTDTQYF.

The rearrangement uses TRBV5-1 and TRBJ1-5, with D uncertain. The germline gives CDR1 SGHRS, CDR2 YFSETQ. V was trimmed by 0 bases and J by 5 bases, leaving 12 bases between them. The CDR3 covers 15 residues. For the CDR3, the DNA is TGCGCCAGCAGCTTGGACGCAGGAACCCATCAGCCCCAGCATTTT. Residues: CASSLDAGTHQPQHF.

This clone appeared a single time. V gene TRBV9 combines with J gene TRBJ1-2; D possibly corresponds to TRBD1 (5 bases). Germline V lookup: CDR1 SGDLS, CDR2 YYNGEE. The V gene lost 4 bases and the J gene lost 4 bases, with 8 bases spanning the gap. CDR3 size: 12 residues. The CDR3 DNA reads as TGTGCCAGCAGCCAAGGGACCTATGGCTACACCTTC. Amino acid sequence: CASSQGTYGYTF.

The chain joins TRBV6-6 to TRBJ2-3; D not resolved. The CDR3 loop spans 15 amino acids. V lost 6 bases and J lost 0, with 13 bases in between. The V gene's germline CDR1 is MNHNY and CDR2 SVGAGI (reference sequence). Written as DNA, the CDR3 is TGTGCCAGCAGGAAGACTTCCCCTAGCACAGATACGCAGTATTTT. The encoded protein is CASRKTSPSTDTQYF.

The rearrangement joins TRBV7-2 to TRBJ2-7; D might be TRBD1 or TRBD2, each matching 5 bases. Germline V gives CDR1 SGHTA, CDR2 FQGNSA. Trimming left V 4 bases short and J 5 bases short, with 12 bases between. The CDR3 is made up of 13 amino acids. The CDR3 spells CASSSWGFDEQYF. CDR3 DNA sequence: TGTGCCAGCAGCTCGTGGGGGTTCGACGAGCAGTACTTC.

This clone is a singleton in its sample. V gene TRBV25-1 combines with J gene TRBJ2-3, with D perhaps TRBD2 (6 bases). From germline, CDR1 is MGHDK and CDR2 SYGVNS. This CDR3 is built from 17 residues. Trimming took off 1 base at V and 4 bases at J, with 18 bases between the two ends. CDR3 residues: CASSESGTRGYADTQYF. CDR3 DNA: TGTGCCAGCAGTGAATCAGGAACTCGGGGGTACGCAGATACGCAGTATTTT.

This chain links TRBV29-1 with TRBJ1-5; D remains unclear. The ends were cut back, 3 bases at V and 0 bases at J, with 3 bases in the middle. Per germline, CDR1 SQVTM and CDR2 ANQGSEA. The CDR3 is 12 residues long. CDR3 loop: CSVEDSNQPQHF. The CDR3 DNA reads as TGCAGCGTTGAGGATAGCAATCAGCCCCAGCATTTT. The full variable domain, in which reference TRBV29-1 and TRBJ1-5 provide the parts outside the CDR3, is SAVISQKPSRDICQRGTSLTIQCQVDSQVTMMFWYRQQPGQSLTLIATANQGSEATYESGFVIDKFPISRPNLTFSTLTVSNMSPEDSSIYLCSVEDSNQPQHFGDGTRLSIL.

Concerning this clone: The sample holds other DNA sequences that translate to the same CDR3. This chain links TRBV2 with TRBJ1-2; D is ambiguous. The germline V gene encodes CDR1 SNHLY and CDR2 FYNNEI. V was trimmed by 6 bases and J by 4 bases, leaving 9 bases between them. The CDR3 runs 12 residues. This CDR3 is CASSGSGYGYTF. The CDR3 nucleotides read TGTGCCAGCAGCGGGTCGGGCTATGGCTACACCTTC.

The chain has TRBV6-6 and TRBJ2-5, with D perhaps assigned TRBD1 or TRBD2 (6 bases each). V was shortened by 7 bases and J by 5 bases, with 14 bases between the two germline ends. CDR1 MNHNY and CDR2 SVGAGI come from the germline V gene (reference sequence). The CDR3 loop spans 13 amino acids. CDR3 region: CASTWGAGETQYF. In DNA, the CDR3 is TGTGCCAGCACATGGGGGGCTGGGGAGACCCAGTACTTC.

The genes are TRBV6-1 and TRBJ1-2; D ambiguous. Germline CDR1 is MNHNS and CDR2 is SASEGT. V lost 6 bases and J lost 8, with 13 bases in between. This CDR3 has 12 amino acids. As DNA, the CDR3 is TGTGCCAGCAGAGGGCTCGGATACGGCTACACCTTC. This codes for CASRGLGYGYTF.

The V and J genes are TRBV19 and TRBJ1-3; D gene ambiguous. The germline V gene encodes CDR1 LNHDA and CDR2 SQIVND (reference sequence). The CDR3 runs to 14 residues. V was pared by 6 bases and J by 3 bases, with 12 bases between. The CDR3 sequence is CASSSRIYGNTIYF. Here the CDR3 DNA reads TGTGCCAGTAGCAGCCGTATATATGGAAACACCATATATTTT.

The chain combines TRBV7-2 with TRBJ1-5; TRBD1 is a possible D gene (6 bases). Germline CDR1 SGHTA, CDR2 FQGNSA. This CDR3 is 15 amino acids long. Trimming took off 2 bases at V and 2 bases at J, with 10 bases between the two ends. The CDR3 reads CASSLSGAGNQPQHF. CDR3 DNA sequence: TGTGCCAGCAGCTTATCAGGGGCTGGCAATCAGCCCCAGCATTTT.

V is TRBV4-1 and J is TRBJ2-7, with D possibly TRBD2 on 6 matching bases. Germline V gene data show CDR1 as MGHRA and CDR2 as YSYEKL. V was trimmed by 0 bases and J by 4 bases, leaving 16 bases between them. This CDR3 has 16 amino acids. CDR3 nucleotides: TGCGCCAGCAGCCAAGAAAGAGTCGCAGGGAGGTACGAGCAGTACTTC. This codes for CASSQERVAGRYEQYF.

This rearrangement joins TRBV12-5 to TRBJ1-1, with 7 bases identical to TRBD1. This CDR3 region has 17 residues. Germline V lookup: CDR1 LGHNT, CDR2 FRNRAP. V trimming: 5 bases; J trimming: 1 base; junction bases outside the gene matches: 13. The CDR3 loop is CASGPEDSGTENTEAFF. CDR3 DNA: TGTGCTAGTGGTCCGGAGGACTCCGGGACAGAGAACACTGAAGCTTTCTTT.

This clone has just one count. The chain recombines TRBV28 with TRBJ1-5, with D unresolved. This CDR3 spans 15 amino acids. The V gene's germline CDR1 is MDHEN and CDR2 SYDVKM. With 4 bases removed from V and 2 bases from J, the gap between germline ends came to 12 bases. The CDR3 protein is CASSWVDKGNQPQHF. DNA for the CDR3: TGTGCCAGCAGTTGGGTCGATAAGGGCAATCAGCCCCAGCATTTT.

The genes are TRBV5-6 and TRBJ2-2; D remains unclear. The V and J ends lost 3 bases and 4 bases respectively, with 4 bases between them. The CDR3 is 12 amino acids. Germline values: CDR1 SGHDT, CDR2 YYEEEE. The CDR3 DNA is TGTGCCAGCAGCTCAGGCACCGGGGAGCTGTTTTTT. It codes for CASSSGTGELFF.

The CDR3 DNA sequence: TGTGCCAGTAGTGAGGGGTGGGAGTCACCCCTCCACTTT. This encodes CASSEGWESPLHF. The V call is TRBV19, the J call TRBJ1-6; a weak D match, TRBD1 (5 bases). Germline V gene lookup returns CDR1 LNHDA and CDR2 SQIVND (reference sequence). This CDR3 contains 13 residues. Trimming left V 5 bases short and J 10 bases short, with 12 bases between.

The genes are TRBV5-6 and TRBJ2-5; the D is unclear. Germline V lookup: CDR1 SGHDT, CDR2 YYEEEE. Trimming removed 2 bases from V and 9 bases from J, with 14 bases in between. There are 13 residues in the CDR3. CDR3: CASSLWGGGPQYF. In nucleotides, the CDR3 is TGTGCCAGCAGCTTATGGGGTGGCGGTCCCCAGTACTTC. Looking up the rest from reference TRBV5-6 and TRBJ2-5 gives the full variable domain: DAGVTQSPTHLIKTRGQQVTLRCSPKSGHDTVSWYQQALGQGPQFIFQYYEEEERQRGNFPDRFSGHQFPNYSSELNVNALLLGDSALYLCASSLWGGGPQYFGPGTRLLVL.